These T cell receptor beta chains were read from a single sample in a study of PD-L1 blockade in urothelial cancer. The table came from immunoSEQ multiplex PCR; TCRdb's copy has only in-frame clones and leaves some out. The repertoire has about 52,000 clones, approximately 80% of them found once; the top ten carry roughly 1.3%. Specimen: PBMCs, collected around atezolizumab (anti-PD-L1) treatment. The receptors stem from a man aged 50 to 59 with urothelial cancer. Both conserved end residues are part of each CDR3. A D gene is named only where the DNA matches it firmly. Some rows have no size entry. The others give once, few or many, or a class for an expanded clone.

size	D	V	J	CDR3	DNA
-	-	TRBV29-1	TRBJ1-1	CSGVPGRELTEAFF	TGCAGCGGCGTACCGGGACGGGAGCTCACTGAAGCTTTCTTT
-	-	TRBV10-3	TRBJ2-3	CAIGLGGASTDTQYF	TGTGCCATCGGGCTGGGCGGGGCCAGCACAGATACGCAGTATTTT
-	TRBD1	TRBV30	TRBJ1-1	CAAGRVTTGGKTEAFF	TGTGCCGCCGGTCGGGTAACCACAGGGGGCAAGACTGAAGCTTTCTTT
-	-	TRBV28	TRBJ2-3	CASSLRGSSRDTQYF	TGTGCCAGCAGTTTAAGGGGTAGCTCTAGAGATACGCAGTATTTT
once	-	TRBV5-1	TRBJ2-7	CASSILPISYEQYF	TGCGCCAGCAGCATACTGCCCATCTCCTACGAGCAGTACTTC
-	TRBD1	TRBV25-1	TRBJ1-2	CASSGGDRGHGYIF	TGTGCCAGCAGTGGCGGGGACAGGGGGCATGGCTACATCTTC
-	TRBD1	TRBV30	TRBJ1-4	CAWDRATNEKLFF	TGTGCCTGGGACAGGGCAACTAATGAAAAACTGTTTTTT
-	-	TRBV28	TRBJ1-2	CASSSGPTYYGYTF	TGTGCCAGCAGTTCAGGTCCGACCTACTATGGCTACACCTTC
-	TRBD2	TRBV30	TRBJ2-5	CAWSLAGVGETQYF	TGTGCCTGGAGCTTAGCGGGAGTCGGCGAGACCCAGTACTTC
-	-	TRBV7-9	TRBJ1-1	CASSISLPDTEAFF	TGTGCCAGCAGTATTAGTCTCCCCGACACTGAAGCTTTCTTT
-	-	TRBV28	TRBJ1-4	CASGYSSSTNEKLFF	TGTGCCAGCGGTTACAGCTCATCAACTAATGAAAAACTGTTTTTT
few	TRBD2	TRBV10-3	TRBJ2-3	CAISESKGGGGYTDTQYF	TGTGCCATCAGTGAGTCTAAAGGTGGCGGGGGATACACAGATACGCAGTATTTT
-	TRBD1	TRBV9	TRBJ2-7	CASSVETGNEQYF	TGTGCCAGCAGCGTAGAGACAGGGAACGAGCAGTACTTC
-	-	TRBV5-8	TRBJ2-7	CASSLETGSYEQYF	TGTGCCAGCAGCTTGGAGACAGGCTCCTACGAGCAGTACTTC
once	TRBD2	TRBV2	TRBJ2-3	CASSVQREGLGTDTQYF	TGTGCCAGCAGTGTGCAGCGGGAGGGCCTAGGCACAGATACGCAGTATTTT
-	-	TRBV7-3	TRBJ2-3	CASSLRHRAPTDTQYF	TGTGCCAGCAGCTTACGCCACAGGGCCCCCACAGATACGCAGTATTTT